The clone carrying this T cell receptor beta chain was detected a few times. Its antigen is not known. Unique molecular identifiers were present on the cDNA, which also gained a universal primer site by template switching. TCRdb re-called the 5' RACE reads through MiXCR, storing one row per CDR3 protein. Among about 520,000 distinct CDR3 sequences listed, 22% were seen once. The sample belongs to a study of identical twins. There are 15 residues in the CDR3. CDR1 is MNHEY, CDR2 SVGAGI, per germline. Deletions cut 0 bases from V and 3 bases from J, with 11 bases between. Study findings and constraints: Models underestimated out-of-frame TCR alpha sharing in monozygotic twins.

These data were also filed under a second study, of T cells expressing NK-cell markers. That report adds: Uncertainty persisted over the HCMV specificity of expanded NKG2C+ T cell clones.

This chain joins TRBV6-5 and TRBJ1-1; D call uncertain. This receptor was identified in a woman between 18 and 29 years old in good health. Sequencing used CD4+ T cells sorted from blood. The CDR3 DNA follows: TGTGCCAGCAGTTACTCGTACATCTCCGACACTGAAGCTTTCTTT. It translates to CASSYSYISDTEAFF.